The 3 T cell receptor beta chains presented below share a single source sample, sequenced in a study of shared clonotypes between healthy human individuals. Assay used: immunoSEQ multiplex PCR; TCRdb lists only in-frame clones, some missing. The sample carries 2 million to 2.5 million clones, 85% to 95% recorded once. Sample: naive CD4+ T cells from PBMCs. Regarding subset: CD45RA+ positively selected. The receptors come from a man aged 18 to 30 in good health. Some clones in this sample may be carry-over from other donors' samples.

The genes are TRBV7-3 and TRBJ2-3; TRBD1 matches 7 bases. Germline CDR1 and CDR2: SGHTA and FQGTGA. Trimming at V came to 0 bases and at J to 5 bases, leaving 2 bases not matched to a gene. The CDR3 contains 14 residues. The CDR3 DNA reads as TGTGCCAGCAGCTTAACGGCAGGGGGAGATACGCAGTATTTT. Protein sequence: CASSLTAGGDTQYF.

This clone occurred once. Other DNA sequences in the sample encode the same CDR3. The rearrangement joins TRBV28 to TRBJ2-2, with D possibly TRBD2 on 6 matching bases. This CDR3 has 14 residues. The V and J ends lost 3 bases and 1 base respectively, with 6 bases between them. Germline CDR1 reads MDHEN; CDR2 reads SYDVKM. The CDR3 region has the DNA TGTGCCAGCAGTTTGGGGGGGAACACCGGGGAGCTGTTTTTT. It yields the protein CASSLGGNTGELFF.

CDR3 in DNA: TGCGCCAGCAGCCAAGATAAAGGGGGTGGGGGGTCTTCTGGAAACACCATATATTTT. It specifies CASSQDKGGGGSSGNTIYF. The chain is built from TRBV4-1 and TRBJ1-3; D is perhaps TRBD1 (6 bases). The germline gives CDR1 MGHRA, CDR2 YSYEKL. Trimming took off 0 bases at V and 1 base at J, with 19 bases between the two ends. The CDR3 has 19 amino acids.